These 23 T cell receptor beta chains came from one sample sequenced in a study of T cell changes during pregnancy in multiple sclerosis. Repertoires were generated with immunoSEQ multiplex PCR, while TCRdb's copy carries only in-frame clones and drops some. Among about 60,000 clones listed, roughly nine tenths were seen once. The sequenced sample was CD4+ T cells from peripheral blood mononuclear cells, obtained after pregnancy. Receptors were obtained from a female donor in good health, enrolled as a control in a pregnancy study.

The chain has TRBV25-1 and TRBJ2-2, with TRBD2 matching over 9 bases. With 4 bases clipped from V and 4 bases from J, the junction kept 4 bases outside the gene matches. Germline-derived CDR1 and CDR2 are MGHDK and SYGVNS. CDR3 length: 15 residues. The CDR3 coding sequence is TGTGCCAGCAGTGGCAGCGGGGGGAGCACCGGGGAGCTGTTTTTT. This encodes CASSGSGGSTGELFF.

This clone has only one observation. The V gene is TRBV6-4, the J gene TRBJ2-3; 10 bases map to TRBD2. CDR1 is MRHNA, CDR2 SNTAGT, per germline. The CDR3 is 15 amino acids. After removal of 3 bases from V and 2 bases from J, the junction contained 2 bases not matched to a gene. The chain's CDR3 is CASSDLAGDTDTQYF. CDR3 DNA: TGTGCCAGCAGTGATCTAGCGGGGGACACAGATACGCAGTATTTT.

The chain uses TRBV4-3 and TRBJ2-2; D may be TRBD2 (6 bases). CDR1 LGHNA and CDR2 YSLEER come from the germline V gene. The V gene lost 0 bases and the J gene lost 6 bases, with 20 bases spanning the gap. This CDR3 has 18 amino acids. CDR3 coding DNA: TGCGCCAGCAGCCAAGAGCTGGTGTGGCAGGGAGGTTCCGGGGAGCTGTTTTTT. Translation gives CASSQELVWQGGSGELFF.

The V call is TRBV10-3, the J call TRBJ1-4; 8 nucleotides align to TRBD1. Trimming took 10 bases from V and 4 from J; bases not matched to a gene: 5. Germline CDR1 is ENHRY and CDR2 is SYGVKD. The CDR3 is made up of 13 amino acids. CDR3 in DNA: TGTGCCACCGGGACAGGAGGTAATGAAAAACTGTTTTTT. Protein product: CATGTGGNEKLFF.

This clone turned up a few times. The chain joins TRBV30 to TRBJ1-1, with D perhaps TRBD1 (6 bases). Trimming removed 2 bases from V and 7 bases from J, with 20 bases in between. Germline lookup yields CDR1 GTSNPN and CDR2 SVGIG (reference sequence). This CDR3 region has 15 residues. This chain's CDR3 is CAWSMGSGGGGEAFF. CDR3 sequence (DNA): TGTGCCTGGAGTATGGGCTCGGGAGGGGGTGGTGAAGCTTTCTTT.

The CDR3 DNA sequence: TGTGCCAGCAGCCCTAGAGGTTCCTCCTACGAGCAGTACTTC. Protein sequence: CASSPRGSSYEQYF. The chain employs TRBV9 and TRBJ2-7; D gene uncertain. V was clipped by 4 bases and J by 0 bases, with 11 bases between them. The CDR3 has 14 residues. The germline CDR1 and CDR2 sequences are SGDLS and YYNGEE. The variable domain in full, completed from reference TRBV9 and TRBJ2-7, reads DSGVTQTPKHLITATGQRVTLRCSPRSGDLSVYWYQQSLDQGLQFLIQYYNGEERAKGNILERFSAQQFPDLHSELNLSSLELGDSALYFCASSPRGSSYEQYFGPGTRLTVT.

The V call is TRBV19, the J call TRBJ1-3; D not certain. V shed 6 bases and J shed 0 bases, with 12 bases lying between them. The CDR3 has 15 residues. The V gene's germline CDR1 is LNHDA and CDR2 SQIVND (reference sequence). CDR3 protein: CASRPTTSSGNTIYF. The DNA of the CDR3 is TGTGCCAGTAGACCGACTACAAGCTCTGGAAACACCATATATTTT.

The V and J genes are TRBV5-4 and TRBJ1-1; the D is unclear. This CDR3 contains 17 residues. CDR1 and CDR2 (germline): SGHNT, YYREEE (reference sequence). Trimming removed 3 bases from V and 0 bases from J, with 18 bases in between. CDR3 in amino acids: CASSSGLRRGLNTEAFF. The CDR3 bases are TGTGCCAGCAGCTCTGGTCTTCGAAGAGGCTTGAACACTGAAGCTTTCTTT.

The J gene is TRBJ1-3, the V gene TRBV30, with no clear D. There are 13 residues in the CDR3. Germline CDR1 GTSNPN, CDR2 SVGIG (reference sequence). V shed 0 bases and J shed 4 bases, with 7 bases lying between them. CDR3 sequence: CAWSVQRGNTIYF. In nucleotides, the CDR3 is TGTGCCTGGAGTGTGCAGAGGGGAAACACCATATATTTT.

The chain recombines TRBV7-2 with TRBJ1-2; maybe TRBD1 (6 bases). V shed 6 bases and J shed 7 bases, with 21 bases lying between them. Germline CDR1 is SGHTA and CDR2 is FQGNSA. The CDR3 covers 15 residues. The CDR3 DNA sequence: TGTGCCAGCAGTACAACCGGGACAAATTCTCGTGGCTACACCTTC. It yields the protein CASSTTGTNSRGYTF.

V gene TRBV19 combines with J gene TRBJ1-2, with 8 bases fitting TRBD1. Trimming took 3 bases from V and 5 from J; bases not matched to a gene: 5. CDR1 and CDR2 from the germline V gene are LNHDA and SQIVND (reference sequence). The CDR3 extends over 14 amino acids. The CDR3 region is CASSIATGEYGYTF. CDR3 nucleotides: TGTGCCAGTAGTATTGCGACAGGGGAATATGGCTACACCTTC.

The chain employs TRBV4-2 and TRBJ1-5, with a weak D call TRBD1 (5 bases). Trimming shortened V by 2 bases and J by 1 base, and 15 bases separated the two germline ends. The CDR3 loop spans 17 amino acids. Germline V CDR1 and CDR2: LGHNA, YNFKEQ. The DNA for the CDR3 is TGTGCCAGCAGCCAAATTTGGGGCGACACGAGCAATCAGCCCCAGCATTTT. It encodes CASSQIWGDTSNQPQHF.

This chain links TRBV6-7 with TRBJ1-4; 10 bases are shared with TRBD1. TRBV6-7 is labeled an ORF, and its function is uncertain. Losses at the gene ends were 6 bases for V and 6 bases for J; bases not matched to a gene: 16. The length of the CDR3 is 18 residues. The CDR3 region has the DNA TGTGCCAGCAGAAACCTTAGGGACAGGGGTGGGAGTGATGAAAAACTGTTTTTT. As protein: CASRNLRDRGGSDEKLFF.

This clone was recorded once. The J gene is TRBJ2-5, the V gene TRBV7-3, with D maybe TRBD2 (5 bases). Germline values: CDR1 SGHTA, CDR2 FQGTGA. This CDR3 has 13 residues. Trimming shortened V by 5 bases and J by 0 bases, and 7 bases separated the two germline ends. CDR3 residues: CASSEDYQETQYF. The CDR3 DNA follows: TGTGCCAGCAGCGAGGACTACCAAGAGACCCAGTACTTC.

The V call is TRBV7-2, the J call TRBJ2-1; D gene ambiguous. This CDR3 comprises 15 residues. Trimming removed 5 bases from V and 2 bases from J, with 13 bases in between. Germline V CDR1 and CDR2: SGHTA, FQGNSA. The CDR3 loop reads CASSPSVHTYNEQFF. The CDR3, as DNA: TGTGCCAGCAGCCCTAGTGTTCATACCTACAATGAGCAGTTCTTC.

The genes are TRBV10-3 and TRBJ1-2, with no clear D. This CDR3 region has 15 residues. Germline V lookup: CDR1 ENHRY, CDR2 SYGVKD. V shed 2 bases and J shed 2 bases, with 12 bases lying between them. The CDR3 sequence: CAISEARRANYGYTF. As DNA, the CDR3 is TGTGCCATCAGTGAGGCCCGGCGGGCGAACTATGGCTACACCTTC.

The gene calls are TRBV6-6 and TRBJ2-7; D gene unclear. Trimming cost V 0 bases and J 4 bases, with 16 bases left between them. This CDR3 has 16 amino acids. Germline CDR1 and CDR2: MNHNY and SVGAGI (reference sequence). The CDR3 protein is CASSYSGQSNDYEQYF. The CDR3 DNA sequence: TGTGCCAGCAGTTACTCGGGCCAGTCCAACGATTACGAGCAGTACTTC.

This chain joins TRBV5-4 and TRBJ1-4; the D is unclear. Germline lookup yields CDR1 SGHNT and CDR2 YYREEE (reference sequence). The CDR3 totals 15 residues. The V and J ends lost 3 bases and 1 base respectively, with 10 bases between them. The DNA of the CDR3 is TGTGCCAGCAGCTCCGCCGGGAGAACTAATGAAAAACTGTTTTTT. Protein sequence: CASSSAGRTNEKLFF.

The DNA for the CDR3 is TGTGCCTGGAGTGTACCGGGGGTCCTATATACGCAGTATTTT. Protein sequence: CAWSVPGVLYTQYF. The chain links TRBV30 to TRBJ2-3, with D perhaps matching TRBD2 (6 bases). The CDR3 is 14 amino acids. Deletions cut 0 bases from V and 7 bases from J, with 14 bases between. Germline V gene sequence: CDR1 GTSNPN, CDR2 SVGIG (reference sequence).

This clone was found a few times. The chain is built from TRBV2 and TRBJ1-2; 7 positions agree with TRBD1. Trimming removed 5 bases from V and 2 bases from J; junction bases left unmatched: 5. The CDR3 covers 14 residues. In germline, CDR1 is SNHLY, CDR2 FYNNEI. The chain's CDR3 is CASSLIQGNYGYTF. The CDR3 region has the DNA TGTGCCAGCAGTCTCATACAGGGGAACTATGGCTACACCTTC. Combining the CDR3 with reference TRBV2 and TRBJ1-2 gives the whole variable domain EPEVTQTPSHQVTQMGQEVILRCVPISNHLYFYWYRQILGQKVEFLVSFYNNEISEKSEIFDDQFSVERPDGSNFTLKIRSTKLEDSAMYFCASSLIQGNYGYTFGSGTRLTVV.

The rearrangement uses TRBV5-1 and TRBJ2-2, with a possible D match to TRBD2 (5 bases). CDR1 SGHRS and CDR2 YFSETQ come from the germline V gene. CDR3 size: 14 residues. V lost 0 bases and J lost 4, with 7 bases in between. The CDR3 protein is CASSLGGLTGELFF. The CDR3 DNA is TGCGCCAGCAGCTTGGGCGGGCTCACCGGGGAGCTGTTTTTT.

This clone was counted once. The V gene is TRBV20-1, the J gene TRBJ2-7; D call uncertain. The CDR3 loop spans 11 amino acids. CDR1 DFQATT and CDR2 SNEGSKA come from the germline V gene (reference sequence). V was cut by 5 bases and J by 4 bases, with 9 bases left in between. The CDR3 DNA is TGCAGTGCTTCGTTCGGGTACGAGCAGTACTTC. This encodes CSASFGYEQYF.

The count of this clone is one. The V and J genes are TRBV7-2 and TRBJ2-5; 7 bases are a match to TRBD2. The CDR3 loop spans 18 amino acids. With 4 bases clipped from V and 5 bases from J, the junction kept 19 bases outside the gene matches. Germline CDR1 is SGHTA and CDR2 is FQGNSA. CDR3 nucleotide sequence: TGTGCCAGCAGCTCCGATTTCAAGCGGGGCGCCTGGCAGGAGACCCAGTACTTC. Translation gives CASSSDFKRGAWQETQYF. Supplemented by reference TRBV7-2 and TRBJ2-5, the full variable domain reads GAGVSQSPSNKVTEKGKDVELRCDPISGHTALYWYRQSLGQGLEFLIYFQGNSAPDKSGLPSDRFSAERTGGSVSTLTIQRTQQEDSAVYLCASSSDFKRGAWQETQYFGPGTRLLVL.